This paragraph reports one TCR beta chain. The sample originates from a study of cytomegalovirus exposure and HLA in healthy donors. The V and J ends lost 6 bases and 1 base, in that order; junction bases with no gene match: 7. Germline V gene data show CDR1 as MNHEY and CDR2 as SMNVEV (reference sequence). The CDR3 spans 17 residues. The PCR was carried out with 60 Vbeta primers and 13 Jbeta primers. Profiled with immunoSEQ multiplex PCR; TCRdb holds only in-frame clones, not every one. Of fewer than 75,000 clones in the sample, under 85% are singletons; the top ten hold less than 3.5%. The sequence came from a woman in her twenties or thirties in good health and CMV-seronegative. The specimen was PBMCs. The chain joins TRBV27 to TRBJ2-2, with 11 bases aligning to TRBD2. The CDR3 nucleotides read TGTGCCAGCAGACACAGACTAGCGGGAAAGAACACCGGGGAGCTGTTTTTT. Translated, it gives CASRHRLAGKNTGELFF.